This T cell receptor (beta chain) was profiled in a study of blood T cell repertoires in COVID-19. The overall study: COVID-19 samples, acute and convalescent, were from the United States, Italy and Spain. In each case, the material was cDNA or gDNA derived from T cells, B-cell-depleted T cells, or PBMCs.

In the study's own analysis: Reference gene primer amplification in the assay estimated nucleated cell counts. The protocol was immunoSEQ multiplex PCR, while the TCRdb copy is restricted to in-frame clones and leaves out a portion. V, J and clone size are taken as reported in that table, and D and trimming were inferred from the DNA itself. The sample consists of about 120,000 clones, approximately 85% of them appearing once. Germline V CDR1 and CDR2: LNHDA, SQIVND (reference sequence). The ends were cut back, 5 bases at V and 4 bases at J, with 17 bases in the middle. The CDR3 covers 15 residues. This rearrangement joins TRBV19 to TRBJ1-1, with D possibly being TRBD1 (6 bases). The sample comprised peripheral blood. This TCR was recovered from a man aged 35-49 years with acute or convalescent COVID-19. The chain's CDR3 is CASSLTWGGRTEAFF. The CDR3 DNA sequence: TGTGCCAGTAGTCTCACTTGGGGGGGCCGCACTGAAGCTTTCTTT.